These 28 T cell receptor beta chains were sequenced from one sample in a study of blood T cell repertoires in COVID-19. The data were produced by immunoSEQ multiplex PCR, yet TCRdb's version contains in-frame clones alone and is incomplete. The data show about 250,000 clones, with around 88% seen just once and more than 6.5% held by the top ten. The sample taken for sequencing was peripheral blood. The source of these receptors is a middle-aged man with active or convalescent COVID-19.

The chain's CDR3 is CASSSTGVNTEAFF. CDR3 nucleotide sequence: TGTGCCAGCAGCTCGACAGGGGTGAACACTGAAGCTTTCTTT. J is TRBJ1-1 and V is TRBV7-9, with TRBD1 matching 8 bases. The ends lost 4 bases at V and 0 bases at J; junction bases unmatched: 1. Germline assignment: CDR1 SEHNR and CDR2 FQNEAQ (reference sequence). This CDR3 is built from 14 residues.

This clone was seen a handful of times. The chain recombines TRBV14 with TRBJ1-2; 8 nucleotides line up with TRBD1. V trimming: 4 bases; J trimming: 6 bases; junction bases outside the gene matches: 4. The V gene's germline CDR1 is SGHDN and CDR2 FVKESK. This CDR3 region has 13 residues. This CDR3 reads CASSRRQGNGYTF. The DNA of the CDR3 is TGTGCCAGCAGCCGTAGACAGGGGAATGGCTACACCTTC.

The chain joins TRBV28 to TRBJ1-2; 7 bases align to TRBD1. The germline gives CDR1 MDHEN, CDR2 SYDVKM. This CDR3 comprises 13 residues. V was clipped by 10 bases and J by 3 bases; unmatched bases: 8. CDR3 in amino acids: CAIQGRPDYGYTF. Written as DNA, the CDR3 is TGTGCCATACAGGGGCGCCCGGACTATGGCTACACCTTC.

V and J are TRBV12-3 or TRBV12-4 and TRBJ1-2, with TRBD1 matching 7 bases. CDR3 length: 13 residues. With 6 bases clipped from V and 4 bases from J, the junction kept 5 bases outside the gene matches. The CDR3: CASSPHRGYGYTF. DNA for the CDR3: TGTGCCAGCAGCCCTCACAGGGGCTATGGCTACACCTTC.

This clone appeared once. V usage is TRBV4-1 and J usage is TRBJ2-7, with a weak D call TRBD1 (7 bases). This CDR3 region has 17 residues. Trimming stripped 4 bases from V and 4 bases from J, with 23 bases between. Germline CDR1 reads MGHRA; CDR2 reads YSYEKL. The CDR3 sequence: CASSPSPEGGGWYEQYF. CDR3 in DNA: TGCGCCAGCAGCCCCTCACCGGAAGGAGGGGGCTGGTACGAGCAGTACTTC.

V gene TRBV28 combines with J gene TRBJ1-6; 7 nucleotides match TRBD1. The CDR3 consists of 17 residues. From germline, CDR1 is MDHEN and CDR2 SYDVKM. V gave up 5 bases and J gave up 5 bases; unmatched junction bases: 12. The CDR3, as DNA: TGTGCCAGCAGTCCCTATTACCCGACAGGGAATAATTCACCCCTCCACTTT. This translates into CASSPYYPTGNNSPLHF.

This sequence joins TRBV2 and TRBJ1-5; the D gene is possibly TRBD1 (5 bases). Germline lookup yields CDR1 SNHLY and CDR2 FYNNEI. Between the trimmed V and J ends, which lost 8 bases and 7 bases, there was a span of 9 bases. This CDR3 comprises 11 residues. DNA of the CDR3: TGTGCCAGCGGGGCGGGGCAGCCCCAGCATTTT. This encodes CASGAGQPQHF.

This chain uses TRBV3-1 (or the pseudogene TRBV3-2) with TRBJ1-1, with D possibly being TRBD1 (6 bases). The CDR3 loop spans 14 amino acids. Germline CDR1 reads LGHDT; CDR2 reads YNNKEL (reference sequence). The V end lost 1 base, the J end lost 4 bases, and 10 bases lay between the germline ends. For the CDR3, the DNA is TGTGCCAGCAGCCAAGTGGGAGGGGGCACTGAAGCTTTCTTT. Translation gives CASSQVGGGTEAFF.

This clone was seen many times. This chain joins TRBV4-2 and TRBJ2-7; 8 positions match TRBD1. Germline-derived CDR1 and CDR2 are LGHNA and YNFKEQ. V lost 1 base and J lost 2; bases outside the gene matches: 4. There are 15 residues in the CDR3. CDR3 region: CASSQGQGAAYEQYF. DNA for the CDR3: TGTGCCAGCAGCCAAGGGCAGGGGGCAGCCTACGAGCAGTACTTC.

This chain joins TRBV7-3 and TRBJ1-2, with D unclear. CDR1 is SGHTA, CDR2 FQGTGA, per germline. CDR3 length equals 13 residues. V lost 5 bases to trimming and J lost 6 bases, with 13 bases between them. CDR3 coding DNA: TGTGCCAGCAGCCTGGAGGTCGGGAATGGCTACACCTTC. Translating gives CASSLEVGNGYTF. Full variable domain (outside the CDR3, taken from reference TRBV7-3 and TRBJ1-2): GAGVSQTPSNKVTEKGKYVELRCDPISGHTALYWYRQSLGQGPEFLIYFQGTGAADDSGLPNDRFFAVRPEGSVSTLKIQRTERGDSAVYLCASSLEVGNGYTFGSGTRLTVV.

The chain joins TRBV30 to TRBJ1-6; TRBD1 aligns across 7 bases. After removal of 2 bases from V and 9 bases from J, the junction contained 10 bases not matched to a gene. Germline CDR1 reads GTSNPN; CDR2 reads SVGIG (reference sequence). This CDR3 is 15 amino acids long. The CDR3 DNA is TGTGCCTGGAGTCTCTCCGGGACAGTTGGTTCACCCCTCCACTTT. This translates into CAWSLSGTVGSPLHF.

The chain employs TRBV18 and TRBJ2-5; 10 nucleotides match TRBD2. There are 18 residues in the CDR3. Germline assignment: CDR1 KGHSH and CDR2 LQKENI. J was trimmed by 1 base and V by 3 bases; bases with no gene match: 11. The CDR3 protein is CASSPLLVAGGFQETQYF. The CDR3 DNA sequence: TGTGCCAGCTCACCCCTACTCGTAGCGGGGGGATTCCAAGAGACCCAGTACTTC.

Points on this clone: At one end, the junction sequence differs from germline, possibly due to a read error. The CDR3 loop reads CARSHSLGGGNTGELFF. The CDR3, as DNA: TGCGCCCGCAGCCATTCCCTCGGGGGGGGGAACACCGGGGAGCTGTTTTTT. The rearrangement joins TRBV4-1 to TRBJ2-2, with 8 bases matching TRBD2. Germline assignment: CDR1 MGHRA and CDR2 YSYEKL. There are 17 residues in the CDR3.

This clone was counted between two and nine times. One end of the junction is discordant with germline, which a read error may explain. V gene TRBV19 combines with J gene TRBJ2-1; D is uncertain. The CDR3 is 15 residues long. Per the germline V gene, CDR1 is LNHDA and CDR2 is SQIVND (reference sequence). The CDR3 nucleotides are TGTGCCAGTAGTATAGAGGCGCGGCGCTCCAATCAGCAGTTCTTC. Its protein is CASSIEARRSNQQFF.

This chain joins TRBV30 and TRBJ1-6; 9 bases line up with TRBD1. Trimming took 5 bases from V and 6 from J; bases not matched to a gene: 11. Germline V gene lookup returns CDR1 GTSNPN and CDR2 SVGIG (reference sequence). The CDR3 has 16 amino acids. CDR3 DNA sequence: TGTGCCTGGGATACGTCCGGGACAGGGATTAATTCACCCCTCCACTTT. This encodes CAWDTSGTGINSPLHF.

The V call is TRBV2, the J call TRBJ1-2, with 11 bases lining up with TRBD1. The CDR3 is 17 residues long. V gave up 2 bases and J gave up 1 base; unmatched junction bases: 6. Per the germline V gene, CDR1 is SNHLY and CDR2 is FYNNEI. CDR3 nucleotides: TGTGCCAGCAGTGAAAAAAGGGACAGGGGGGTTAACTATGGCTACACCTTC. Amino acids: CASSEKRDRGVNYGYTF.

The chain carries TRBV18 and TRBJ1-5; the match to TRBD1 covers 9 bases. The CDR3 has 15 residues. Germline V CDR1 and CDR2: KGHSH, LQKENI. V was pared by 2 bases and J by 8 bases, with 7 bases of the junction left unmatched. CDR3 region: CASSPGGWTGEPQHF. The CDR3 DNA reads TGTGCCAGCTCACCAGGAGGATGGACAGGGGAGCCCCAGCATTTT.

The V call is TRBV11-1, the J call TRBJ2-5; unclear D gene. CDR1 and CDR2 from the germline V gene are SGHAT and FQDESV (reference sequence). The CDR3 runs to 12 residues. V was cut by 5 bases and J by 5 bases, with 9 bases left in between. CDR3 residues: CASSTIGETQYF. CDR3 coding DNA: TGTGCCAGCAGCACTATCGGGGAGACCCAGTACTTC.

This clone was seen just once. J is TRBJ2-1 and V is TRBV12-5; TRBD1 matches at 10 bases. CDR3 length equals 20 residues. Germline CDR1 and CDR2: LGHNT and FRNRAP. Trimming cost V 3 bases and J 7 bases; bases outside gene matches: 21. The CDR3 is CASGFTGQGTDSPGRNEQFF. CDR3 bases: TGTGCTAGTGGTTTTACGGGACAGGGGACTGACTCCCCCGGGAGGAATGAGCAGTTCTTC.

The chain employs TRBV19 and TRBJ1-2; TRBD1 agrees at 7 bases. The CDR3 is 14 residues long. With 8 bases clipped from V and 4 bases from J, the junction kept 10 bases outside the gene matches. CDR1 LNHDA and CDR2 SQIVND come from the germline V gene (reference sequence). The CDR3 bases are TGTGCCAGTTCTAACAGGGGAGCAGTCTATGGCTACACCTTC. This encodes CASSNRGAVYGYTF.

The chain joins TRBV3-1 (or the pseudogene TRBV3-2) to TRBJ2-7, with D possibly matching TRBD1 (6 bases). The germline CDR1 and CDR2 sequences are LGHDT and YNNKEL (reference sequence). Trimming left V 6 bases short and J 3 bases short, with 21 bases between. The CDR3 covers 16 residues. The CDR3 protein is CASRSEKGDKLYEQYF. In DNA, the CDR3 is TGTGCCAGCAGGAGCGAGAAGGGGGATAAGCTCTACGAGCAGTACTTC.

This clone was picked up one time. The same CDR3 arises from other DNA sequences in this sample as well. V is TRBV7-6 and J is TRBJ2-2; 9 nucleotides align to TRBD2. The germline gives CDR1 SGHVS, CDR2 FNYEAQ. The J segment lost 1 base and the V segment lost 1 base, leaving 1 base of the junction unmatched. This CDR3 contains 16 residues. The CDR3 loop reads CASSLEAGGNTGELFF. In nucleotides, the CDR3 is TGTGCCAGCAGCTTAGAAGCGGGGGGGAACACCGGGGAGCTGTTTTTT. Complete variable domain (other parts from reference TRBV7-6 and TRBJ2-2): GAGVSQSPRYKVTKRGQDVALRCDPISGHVSLYWYRQALGQGPEFLTYFNYEAQQDKSGLPNDRFSAERPEGSISTLTIQRTEQRDSAMYRCASSLEAGGNTGELFFGEGSRLTVL.

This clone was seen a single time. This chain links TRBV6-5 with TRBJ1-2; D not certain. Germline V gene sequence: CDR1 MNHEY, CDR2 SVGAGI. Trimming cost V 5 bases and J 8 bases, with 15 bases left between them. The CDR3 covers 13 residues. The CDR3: CASSPNDKFGYTF. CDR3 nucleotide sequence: TGTGCCAGCAGTCCGAACGACAAGTTCGGCTACACCTTC.

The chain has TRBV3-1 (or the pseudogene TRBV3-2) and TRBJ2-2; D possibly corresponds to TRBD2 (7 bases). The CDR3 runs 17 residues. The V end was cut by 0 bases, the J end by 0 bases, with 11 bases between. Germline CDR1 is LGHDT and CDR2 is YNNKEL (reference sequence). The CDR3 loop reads CASSQDAGAANTGELFF. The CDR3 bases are TGTGCCAGCAGCCAAGACGCGGGGGCGGCGAACACCGGGGAGCTGTTTTTT.

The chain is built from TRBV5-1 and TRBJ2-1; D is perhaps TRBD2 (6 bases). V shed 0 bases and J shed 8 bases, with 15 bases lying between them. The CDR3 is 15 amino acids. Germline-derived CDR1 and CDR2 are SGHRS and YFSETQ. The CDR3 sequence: CASSLGGNAWDEQFF. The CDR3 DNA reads TGCGCCAGCAGCTTGGGCGGGAACGCATGGGATGAGCAGTTCTTC.

The CDR3 region is CASSLYPGQAVWTEAFF. CDR3 coding DNA: TGTGCCAGCAGCCTTTACCCGGGACAGGCGGTTTGGACTGAAGCTTTCTTT. The genes are TRBV11-2 and TRBJ1-1; 8 nucleotides match TRBD1. Trimming took 5 bases from V and 5 from J; bases not matched to a gene: 16. In germline, CDR1 is SGHAT, CDR2 FQNNGV. CDR3 length: 17 residues.

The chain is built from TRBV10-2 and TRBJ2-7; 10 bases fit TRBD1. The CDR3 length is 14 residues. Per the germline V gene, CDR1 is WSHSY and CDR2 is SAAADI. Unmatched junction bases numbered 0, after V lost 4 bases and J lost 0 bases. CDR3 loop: CASSGDRGSYEQYF. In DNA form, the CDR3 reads TGCGCCAGCAGTGGGGACAGGGGCTCCTACGAGCAGTACTTC.

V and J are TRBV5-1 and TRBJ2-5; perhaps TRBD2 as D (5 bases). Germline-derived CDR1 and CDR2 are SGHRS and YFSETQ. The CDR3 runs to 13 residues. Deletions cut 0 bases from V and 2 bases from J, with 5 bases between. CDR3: CASSLGGQETQYF. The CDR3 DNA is TGCGCCAGCAGCTTGGGAGGGCAAGAGACCCAGTACTTC. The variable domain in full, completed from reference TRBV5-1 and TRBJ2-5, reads KAGVTQTPRYLIKTRGQQVTLSCSPISGHRSVSWYQQTPGQGLQFLFEYFSETQRNKGNFPGRFSGRQFSNSRSEMNVSTLELGDSALYLCASSLGGQETQYFGPGTRLLVL.